These T cell receptor beta chains were read from a single sample in a study of T cells in localized non-small cell lung cancer. Repertoires were generated with immunoSEQ multiplex PCR, while TCRdb's copy carries only in-frame clones and drops some. The sample lists over 2,500 clones, less than 25% seen once, with approximately 8.4% in the top ten. The source material was lung tumor tissue, sampled before any cancer treatment. These receptor sequences come from an older male donor with stage III squamous cell lung carcinoma. Both conserved end residues are part of each CDR3. A D gene is named only where the DNA matches it firmly. Size is omitted from some rows. Given values are once, few, many or a class for expanded clones.

-	TRBJ1-6	-	TRBV9	TGTGCCAGCAGCCACGGGTACGAGGGTTCACCCCTCCACTTT	CASSHGYEGSPLHF
-	TRBJ1-1	-	TRBV6-8	TGTGCCAGCACCCTAGGAATGTCCCCTGAAGCTTTCTTT	CASTLGMSPEAFF
-	TRBJ1-2	large	TRBV6-8	TGTGCCAGCAGTGAGGGGGTGGGCTATGGCTACACCTTC	CASSEGVGYGYTF
TRBD1	TRBJ2-4	once	TRBV19	TGTGCCAGTAGTTTCCGGGACAGCGACGAACTAGCCAAAAACATTCAGTACTTC	CASSFRDSDELAKNIQYF
TRBD1	TRBJ1-2	large	TRBV11-3	TGTGCCAGCAGTCACGGGACAGGCTCTAACTATGGCTACACCTTC	CASSHGTGSNYGYTF
-	TRBJ2-1	-	TRBV25-1	TGTGCCAGCAGTTCGAGGAGCTCCTACAATGAGCAGTTCTTC	CASSSRSSYNEQFF
TRBD2	TRBJ2-7	few	TRBV11-3	TGTGCCAGCAGCCTTAGCCCGGGTAGCGGGGGGGCCTACGAGCAGTACTTC	CASSLSPGSGGAYEQYF
-	TRBJ1-1	-	TRBV7-2	TGTGCCAGCAGCCCGGCTATCGTGGCTGAAGCTTTCTTT	CASSPAIVAEAFF
-	TRBJ1-1	few	TRBV6-8	TGTGCCAGCAGACAGACAACAGGCGACACTGAAGCTTTCTTT	CASRQTTGDTEAFF
TRBD1	TRBJ1-2	-	TRBV19	TGTGCCAGTAGTCCCTGGGACAGGGAGAAATATGGCTACACCTTC	CASSPWDREKYGYTF
-	TRBJ1-3	-	TRBV7-1	TGTGCCAGCAGCCCCAGTTCGGGAAACACCATATATTTT	CASSPSSGNTIYF
TRBD1	TRBJ1-3	few	TRBV11-3	TGTGCCAGCAGCTTGCCGGGACAGGGCTTCTCTGGAAACACCATATATTTT	CASSLPGQGFSGNTIYF
-	TRBJ1-1	medium-sized	TRBV11-3	TGTGCCAGCAGCGGAAGACAGAGGATGAACACTGAAGCTTTCTTT	CASSGRQRMNTEAFF
-	TRBJ2-3	few	TRBV19	TGTGCCAGTAGTCAGAGCACAGATACGCAGTATTTT	CASSQSTDTQYF
TRBD2	TRBJ2-7	-	TRBV11-3	TGTGCCAGCAGCTTTACTAGCGGGGCCTGGGGGGAGCAGTACTTC	CASSFTSGAWGEQYF
-	TRBJ1-2	few	TRBV6-8	TGTGCCAGCAAAAGGGGCAGAGCTAACTATGGCTACACCTTC	CASKRGRANYGYTF
TRBD1	TRBJ1-1	-	TRBV6-8	TGTGCCAGCAGCTCCGACAGGGGGCGCAGCCGGGCTTTCTTT	CASSSDRGRSRAFF
-	TRBJ2-3	-	TRBV11-3	TGTGCCAGCAGCTTGGGGCGGGGTAGGGATACGCAGTATTTT	CASSLGRGRDTQYF
-	TRBJ1-3	once	TRBV25-1	TGTGCCAGCAGCCGGGACCCTGGAAACACCATATATTTT	CASSRDPGNTIYF
-	TRBJ2-3	once	TRBV14	TGTGCCAGCACCCTCGGGGCCGCAGATACGCAGTATTTT	CASTLGAADTQYF
-	TRBJ2-5	few	TRBV6-8	TGTGCCAGCCTCTGGGAACTCACGCGGGAGACCCAGTACTTC	CASLWELTRETQYF
TRBD1	TRBJ1-6	few	TRBV6-1	TGTGCCAGCAGTGAAGGGACAGGGTATTCACCCCTCCACTTT	CASSEGTGYSPLHF
TRBD2	TRBJ2-3	medium-sized	TRBV11-3	TGTGCCAGCAGCTCGTTCAGCGGGGGCTACACAGATACGCAGTATTTT	CASSSFSGGYTDTQYF
-	TRBJ1-5	-	TRBV11-3	TGTGCCAGCAGCTTCGGGGGGACCGCCCGTCAGCCCCAGCATTTT	CASSFGGTARQPQHF
-	TRBJ1-1	few	TRBV6-8	TGTGCCAGCAGTTACTCGACGGTCACTGAAGCTTTCTTT	CASSYSTVTEAFF
TRBD1	TRBJ2-3	-	TRBV11-3	TGTGCCAGCAGCTTTGGACAGGGAACAGATACGCAGTATTTT	CASSFGQGTDTQYF
-	TRBJ1-2	-	TRBV6-8	TGTGCCAGCAGTTATTATCTTCGACAGGAGAGGAACTATGGCTACACCTTC	CASSYYLRQERNYGYTF
TRBD1	TRBJ1-1	medium-sized	TRBV2	TGTGCCAGCAGGCCGATCCGGGACAGGGGCACTGAAGCTTTCTTT	CASRPIRDRGTEAFF